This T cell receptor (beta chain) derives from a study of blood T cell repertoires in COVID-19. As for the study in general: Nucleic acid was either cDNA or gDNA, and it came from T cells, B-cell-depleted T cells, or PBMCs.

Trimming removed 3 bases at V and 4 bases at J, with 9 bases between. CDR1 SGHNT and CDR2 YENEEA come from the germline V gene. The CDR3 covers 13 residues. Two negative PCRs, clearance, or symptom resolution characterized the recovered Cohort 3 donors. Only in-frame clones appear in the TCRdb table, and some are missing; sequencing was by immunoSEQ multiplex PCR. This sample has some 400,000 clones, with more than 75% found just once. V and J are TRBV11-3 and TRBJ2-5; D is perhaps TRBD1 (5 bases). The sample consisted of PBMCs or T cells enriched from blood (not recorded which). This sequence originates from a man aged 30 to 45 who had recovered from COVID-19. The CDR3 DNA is TGTGCCAGCAGCTTGGGGCTTGGAGAGACCCAGTACTTC. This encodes CASSLGLGETQYF.